These 8 T cell receptor beta chains came from one sample sequenced in a study of Ad26.COV2.S vaccination and SARS-CoV-2 variants. The assay was immunoSEQ multiplex PCR, and TCRdb's table has in-frame clones only and misses some. This table holds around 86,000 clones, around 82% found once. Here the sequenced sample was peripheral blood, taken after recovery from COVID-19. The receptors stem from a human donor who had recovered from COVID-19.

This clone has just one count. The genes are TRBV5-6 and TRBJ2-7; D uncertain. The V end lost 0 bases, the J end lost 3 bases, and 10 bases lay between the germline ends. Per the germline V gene, CDR1 is SGHDT and CDR2 is YYEEEE. The CDR3 spans 14 residues. CDR3 coding DNA: TGTGCCAGCAGCTTGGACGGAAGGCGCTACGAGCAGTACTTC. Translating gives CASSLDGRRYEQYF.

The chain is built from TRBV6-2 or TRBV6-3 and TRBJ2-5, with D perhaps TRBD1 or TRBD2 (5 bases each). The germline gives CDR1 MNHEY, CDR2 SVGEGT. V gave up 2 bases and J gave up 9 bases, with 16 bases separating them. CDR3 length equals 14 residues. CDR3 nucleotide sequence: TGTGCCAGCAGTTACGGCCACGGGGCCTCGGCCCAGTACTTC. As protein: CASSYGHGASAQYF.

The chain couples TRBV11-3 to TRBJ2-7, with D hard to call. The V end was cut by 5 bases, the J end by 7 bases, with 21 bases between. Germline V gives CDR1 SGHNT, CDR2 YENEEA. This CDR3 region has 15 residues. CDR3 loop: CASSPRRPISSEQYF. Written as DNA, the CDR3 is TGTGCCAGCAGCCCCCGACGTCCTATTTCGTCGGAGCAGTACTTC.

The chain links TRBV11-3 to TRBJ2-5; D is undetermined. This CDR3 has 14 residues. The V gene lost 5 bases and the J gene lost 5 bases, with 15 bases spanning the gap. Germline values: CDR1 SGHNT, CDR2 YENEEA. CDR3 region: CASSPRLGVETQYF. In nucleotides, the CDR3 is TGTGCCAGCAGCCCCAGATTGGGCGTCGAGACCCAGTACTTC.

The CDR3 region is CASRTATSTDTQYF. Written as DNA, the CDR3 is TGTGCCAGCAGGACGGCAACTAGCACAGATACGCAGTATTTT. The chain is built from TRBV28 and TRBJ2-3, with unresolved D. The CDR3 consists of 14 residues. V was trimmed by 6 bases and J by 0 bases, leaving 10 bases between them. The germline V gene has CDR1 MDHEN and CDR2 SYDVKM.

The chain has TRBV10-3 and TRBJ2-2; D possibly corresponds to TRBD2 (6 bases). CDR1 and CDR2 from the germline V gene are ENHRY and SYGVKD. V shed 1 base and J shed 15 bases, with 24 bases lying between them. This CDR3 spans 16 amino acids. CDR3 DNA sequence: TGTGCCATCAGTGAGTTTGAACGACGAACCCTCGGCGGGGTGTTTTTT. It translates to CAISEFERRTLGGVFF.

The chain couples TRBV10-2 to TRBJ1-6; D is possibly TRBD1 (5 bases). The CDR3 is 14 residues long. V was trimmed by 8 bases and J by 8 bases, leaving 16 bases between them. Germline loops: CDR1 WSHSY, CDR2 SAAADI. The CDR3: CASRPGRRHSPLHF. The CDR3 region has the DNA TGCGCCAGCCGGCCAGGGAGGAGGCATTCACCCCTCCACTTT.

The rearrangement uses TRBV5-1 and TRBJ2-2; the D gene is possibly TRBD1 (6 bases). CDR3 length: 14 amino acids. The germline V and J ends were trimmed by 5 bases and 5 bases, with 13 bases remaining between them. Germline CDR1 reads SGHRS; CDR2 reads YFSETQ. Here the CDR3 reads CASSLQGKTGELFF. In DNA, the CDR3 is TGCGCCAGCAGTCTACAGGGTAAAACCGGGGAGCTGTTTTTT.